This TCR beta chain was retrieved from a study of T cells after yellow fever vaccination. This CDR3 contains 15 residues. The germline gives CDR1 SGHRS, CDR2 YFSETQ. Trimming took 4 bases from V and 0 from J, leaving 13 bases between them. The study, taken as a whole, reports: A small proportion of clonotypes was detected in both the CD4 and CD8 compartments. FACS-sorted repertoires could contain abundant clonotypes contaminating from the bulk population.

TCRdb re-called the 5' RACE reads through MiXCR, storing one row per CDR3 protein. The sample carries about 350,000 distinct CDR3 sequences, 7% to 10% recorded once. Concerning this clonotype itself: Antigen: not known.

This specimen was PBMCs, taken roughly 45 days after the first yellow fever vaccination. The source of this sequence is a man aged 18 to 35 who received the YFV17D yellow fever vaccine. This chain uses TRBV5-1 with TRBJ1-2; D gene uncertain. The CDR3 sequence is CASSITALANYGYTF. The CDR3 DNA reads TGCGCCAGCAGCATCACAGCCTTAGCTAACTATGGCTACACCTTC.